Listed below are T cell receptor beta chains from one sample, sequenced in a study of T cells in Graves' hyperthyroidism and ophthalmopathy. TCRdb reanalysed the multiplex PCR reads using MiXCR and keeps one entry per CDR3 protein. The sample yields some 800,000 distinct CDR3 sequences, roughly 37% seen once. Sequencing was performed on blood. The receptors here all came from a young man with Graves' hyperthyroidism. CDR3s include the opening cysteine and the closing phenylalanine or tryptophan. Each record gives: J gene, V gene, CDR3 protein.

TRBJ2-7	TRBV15	CATSKRLAGGPDEQYF
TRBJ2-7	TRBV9	CASSVAQGYEQYF
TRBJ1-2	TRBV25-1	CASSWPRQGVLGGYTF
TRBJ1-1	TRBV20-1	CSARKVGGADTEAFF
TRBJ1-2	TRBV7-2	CASSFGPNYGYTF
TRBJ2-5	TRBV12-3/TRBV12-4	CASSPGRQETQYF
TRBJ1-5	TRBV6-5	CASIPRGQSNQPQHF
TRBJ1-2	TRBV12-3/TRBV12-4	CASMVGGSGYTF
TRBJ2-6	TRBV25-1	CASSDGRDSGANVLTF
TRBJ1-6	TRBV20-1	CSARDGGSPLHF
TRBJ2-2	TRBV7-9	CASSLRWRTDGTGELFF
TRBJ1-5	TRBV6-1	CASRRQAGDGGQPQHF
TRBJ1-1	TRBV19	CASGTGGAEAFF
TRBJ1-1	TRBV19	CASSAHVGGGTEAFF
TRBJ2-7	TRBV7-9	CASSNAGTSGSYEQYF
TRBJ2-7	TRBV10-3	CAISEVASGSKAYEQYF
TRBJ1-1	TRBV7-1	CASSSEWAEAFF
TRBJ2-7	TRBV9	CASSTGLAGTYEQYF
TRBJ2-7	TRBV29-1	CSAAGAGSTYEQYF
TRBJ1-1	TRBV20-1	CSASFNTEAFF
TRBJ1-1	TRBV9	CASTGQAGGTEAFF
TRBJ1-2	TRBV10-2	CASSEEDAGSYTF
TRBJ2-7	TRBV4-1	CASSQDPGQATYEQYF
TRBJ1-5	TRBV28	CASRFLPGTENSNQPQHF
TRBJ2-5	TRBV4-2	CASSQGRMGETQYF
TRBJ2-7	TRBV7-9	CASSPLASYEQYF
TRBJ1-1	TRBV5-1	CASSLGQSLATAEAFF
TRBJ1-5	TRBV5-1	CASSLGQADNQPQHF
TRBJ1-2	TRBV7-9	CASSSHRGNYGYTF
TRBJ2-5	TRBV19	CASDSGGGETQYF
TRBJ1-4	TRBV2	CASSFRGPHEKLFF
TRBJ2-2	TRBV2	CASSAQGPGNTGELFF
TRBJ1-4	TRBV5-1	CASSLGRLNEKLFF
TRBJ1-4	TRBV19	CASSPRTGPEKLFF
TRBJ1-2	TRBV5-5	CASLGGGHRYGYTF
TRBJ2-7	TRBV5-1	CASGDTDYEQYF
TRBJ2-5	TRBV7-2	CAWRQLGSSQYF
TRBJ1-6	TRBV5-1	CASSLIAPDSPLHF
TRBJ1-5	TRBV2	CASSEGGSSNQPQHF
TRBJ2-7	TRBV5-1	CASSIEPPYEQYF
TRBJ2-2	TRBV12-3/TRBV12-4	CASTFRAGKLFF
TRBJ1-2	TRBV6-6	CASRTSRAPYGYTF
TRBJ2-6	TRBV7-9	CASSLSLAISGANVLTF
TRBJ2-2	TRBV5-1	CASSTRTGANTGELFF
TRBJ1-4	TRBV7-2	CASSEQVGGEKLFF
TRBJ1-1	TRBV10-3	CAISESGTGGTEAFF
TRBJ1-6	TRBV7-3	CASSSTGVDSPLHF